This TCR beta chain was documented in a study of blood T cell repertoires in COVID-19. The method was immunoSEQ multiplex PCR; TCRdb's version includes in-frame clones alone and lacks a portion of them. The repertoire holds 150,000 or so clones, with 92% as singletons. Sequenced material: peripheral blood. The TCR was taken from a man aged 25-45 years with COVID-19, enrolled during active disease.

The CDR3 nucleotides are TGTGCCAGCAGTACCAAGACAGGGGGCTATAATTCACCCCTCCACTTT. This translates into CASSTKTGGYNSPLHF. The chain links TRBV7-9 to TRBJ1-6; TRBD1 matches 9 bases. After removal of 6 bases from V and 3 bases from J, the junction contained 6 bases not matched to a gene. There are 16 residues in the CDR3. Germline V gene lookup returns CDR1 SEHNR and CDR2 FQNEAQ (reference sequence).